This TCR beta chain was captured in a study of CXCR3-negative and CXCR3-positive naive CD8 T cells. General observations from the study: CXCR3-positive naive cells had more hydrophobic TRB CDR3s than CXCR3-negative naive cells.

Notes on this clonotype: What it binds is not known.

Per germline, CDR1 SQVTM and CDR2 ANQGSEA. This CDR3 spans 13 amino acids. Libraries were UMI-labeled 5' RACE TRB cDNA. TCRdb reprocessed the 5' RACE reads and reports one entry per CDR3 protein, with no DNA. The sample has around 84,000 distinct CDR3 sequences. This TCR was sampled from a human donor in good health. Some clones in this sample may be carry-over from other donors' samples. The chain recombines TRBV29-1 with TRBJ2-1; there is no DNA to check the TCRdb D call of TRBD2. Sequenced material: naive CXCR3+ CD8+ T cells from blood. Subset: CD45RO-CCR7+CD27+CD95- naive CD8+ T cells expressing CXCR3 (TNR3+). CDR3 sequence: CSVGKGGRASQFF.